This T cell receptor (beta chain) derives from a study of T cell responses to AZD1222 COVID-19 vaccine. Per the germline V gene, CDR1 is MDHEN and CDR2 is SYDVKM. Trimming left V 4 bases short and J 11 bases short, with 17 bases between. The CDR3 loop spans 13 amino acids. Some clones are missing from TCRdb's copy, which holds only in-frame ones; the method was immunoSEQ multiplex PCR. The data contain 80,000 to 90,000 clones, 92% of them singletons. Whole-study results and caveats: Once two AZD1222 doses were given, Spike-specific TCR breadth and depth went up. Among those given AZD1222, only five to seven were seropositive at baseline. Across spike, vaccine-associated CD4 TCRs were found, dominant at 160-218 and 743-854. White British people made up most donors, females outnumbered males, and clonal diversity was possibly underestimated.

Points on this clone: Its antigen remains unidentified.

This sequence joins TRBV28 and TRBJ1-2; D is uncertain. Sequenced here: peripheral blood, sampled on day 0 of AZD1222 vaccination. The clonotype comes from an adult in good health. CDR3 amino acids: CASSWTAYTPYTF. CDR3 DNA: TGTGCCAGCAGTTGGACGGCCTACACCCCTTACACCTTC.